The 6 T cell receptor beta chains in this list originate from one sample, sequenced in a study of T cells in Graves' hyperthyroidism and ophthalmopathy. What was amplified from RNA transcripts were TCR beta CDR3 regions. The study used the HTBI primer set for a first-round RT-PCR of the TCR CDR3. TCRdb itself ran the multiplex PCR reads through MiXCR, one entry per CDR3 protein. The sample holds over 300,000 distinct CDR3 sequences, more than 11% seen once. The specimen sequenced was blood. The receptors were sampled from a woman aged 55-70 years with Graves' hyperthyroidism.

V is TRBV12-3 or TRBV12-4 and J is TRBJ2-1; D call uncertain. Trimming shortened V by 8 bases and J by 1 base, and 15 bases separated the two germline ends. The CDR3 is 15 amino acids. The CDR3 here is CASRPLQASYNEQFF. CDR3 nucleotide sequence: TGTGCCAGCCGCCCACTTCAAGCTTCCTACAATGAGCAGTTCTTC.

This clonotype has at least ten counts. The chain couples TRBV20-1 to TRBJ2-2; 7 bases align to TRBD1. Trimming at V came to 6 bases and at J to 6 bases, leaving 7 bases not matched to a gene. This CDR3 has 13 amino acids. The germline V gene encodes CDR1 DFQATT and CDR2 SNEGSKA (reference sequence). The CDR3 region is CSASTGFAGELFF. The CDR3 DNA is TGCAGTGCATCGACAGGGTTCGCCGGGGAGCTGTTTTTT.

Worth noting for this clonotype: A much larger clone differs from this one at a single base, so this may be a read error. The rearrangement joins TRBV3-1 to TRBJ1-4; no reliable D call. Germline assignment: CDR1 LGHDT and CDR2 YNNKEL (reference sequence). The CDR3 covers 15 residues. Trimming took off 5 bases at V and 0 bases at J, with 10 bases between the two ends. CDR3 region: CASSARIATNEKLFF. CDR3 bases: TGTGCCAGCAGCGCACGGATCGCAACTAATGAAAAACTGTTTTTT.

The genes are TRBV2 and TRBJ2-7, with unresolved D. CDR3 size: 13 residues. CDR1 is SNHLY, CDR2 FYNNEI, per germline. Trimming shortened V by 6 bases and J by 1 base, and 10 bases separated the two germline ends. DNA for the CDR3: TGTGCCAGCAGCGTAACAGTTTCCTACGAGCAGTACTTC. This encodes CASSVTVSYEQYF.

This clonotype was seen ten or more times. V gene TRBV6-1 combines with J gene TRBJ2-7; weak D call: TRBD1 (6 bases). This CDR3 has 15 amino acids. In germline, CDR1 is MNHNS, CDR2 SASEGT. V was pared by 2 bases and J by 6 bases, with 17 bases between. In DNA, the CDR3 is TGTGCCAGCAGTGAACAGGGGCTAAACCCCTCCGAGCAGTACTTC. Amino acid sequence: CASSEQGLNPSEQYF.

The J gene is TRBJ1-1, the V gene TRBV12-3 or TRBV12-4; 8 bases fit TRBD1. The V and J ends lost 6 bases and 0 bases, in that order; junction bases with no gene match: 3. This CDR3 has 14 amino acids. The CDR3 DNA reads TGTGCCAGCAGAGGACAGGGAATGAACACTGAAGCTTTCTTT. It codes for CASRGQGMNTEAFF.